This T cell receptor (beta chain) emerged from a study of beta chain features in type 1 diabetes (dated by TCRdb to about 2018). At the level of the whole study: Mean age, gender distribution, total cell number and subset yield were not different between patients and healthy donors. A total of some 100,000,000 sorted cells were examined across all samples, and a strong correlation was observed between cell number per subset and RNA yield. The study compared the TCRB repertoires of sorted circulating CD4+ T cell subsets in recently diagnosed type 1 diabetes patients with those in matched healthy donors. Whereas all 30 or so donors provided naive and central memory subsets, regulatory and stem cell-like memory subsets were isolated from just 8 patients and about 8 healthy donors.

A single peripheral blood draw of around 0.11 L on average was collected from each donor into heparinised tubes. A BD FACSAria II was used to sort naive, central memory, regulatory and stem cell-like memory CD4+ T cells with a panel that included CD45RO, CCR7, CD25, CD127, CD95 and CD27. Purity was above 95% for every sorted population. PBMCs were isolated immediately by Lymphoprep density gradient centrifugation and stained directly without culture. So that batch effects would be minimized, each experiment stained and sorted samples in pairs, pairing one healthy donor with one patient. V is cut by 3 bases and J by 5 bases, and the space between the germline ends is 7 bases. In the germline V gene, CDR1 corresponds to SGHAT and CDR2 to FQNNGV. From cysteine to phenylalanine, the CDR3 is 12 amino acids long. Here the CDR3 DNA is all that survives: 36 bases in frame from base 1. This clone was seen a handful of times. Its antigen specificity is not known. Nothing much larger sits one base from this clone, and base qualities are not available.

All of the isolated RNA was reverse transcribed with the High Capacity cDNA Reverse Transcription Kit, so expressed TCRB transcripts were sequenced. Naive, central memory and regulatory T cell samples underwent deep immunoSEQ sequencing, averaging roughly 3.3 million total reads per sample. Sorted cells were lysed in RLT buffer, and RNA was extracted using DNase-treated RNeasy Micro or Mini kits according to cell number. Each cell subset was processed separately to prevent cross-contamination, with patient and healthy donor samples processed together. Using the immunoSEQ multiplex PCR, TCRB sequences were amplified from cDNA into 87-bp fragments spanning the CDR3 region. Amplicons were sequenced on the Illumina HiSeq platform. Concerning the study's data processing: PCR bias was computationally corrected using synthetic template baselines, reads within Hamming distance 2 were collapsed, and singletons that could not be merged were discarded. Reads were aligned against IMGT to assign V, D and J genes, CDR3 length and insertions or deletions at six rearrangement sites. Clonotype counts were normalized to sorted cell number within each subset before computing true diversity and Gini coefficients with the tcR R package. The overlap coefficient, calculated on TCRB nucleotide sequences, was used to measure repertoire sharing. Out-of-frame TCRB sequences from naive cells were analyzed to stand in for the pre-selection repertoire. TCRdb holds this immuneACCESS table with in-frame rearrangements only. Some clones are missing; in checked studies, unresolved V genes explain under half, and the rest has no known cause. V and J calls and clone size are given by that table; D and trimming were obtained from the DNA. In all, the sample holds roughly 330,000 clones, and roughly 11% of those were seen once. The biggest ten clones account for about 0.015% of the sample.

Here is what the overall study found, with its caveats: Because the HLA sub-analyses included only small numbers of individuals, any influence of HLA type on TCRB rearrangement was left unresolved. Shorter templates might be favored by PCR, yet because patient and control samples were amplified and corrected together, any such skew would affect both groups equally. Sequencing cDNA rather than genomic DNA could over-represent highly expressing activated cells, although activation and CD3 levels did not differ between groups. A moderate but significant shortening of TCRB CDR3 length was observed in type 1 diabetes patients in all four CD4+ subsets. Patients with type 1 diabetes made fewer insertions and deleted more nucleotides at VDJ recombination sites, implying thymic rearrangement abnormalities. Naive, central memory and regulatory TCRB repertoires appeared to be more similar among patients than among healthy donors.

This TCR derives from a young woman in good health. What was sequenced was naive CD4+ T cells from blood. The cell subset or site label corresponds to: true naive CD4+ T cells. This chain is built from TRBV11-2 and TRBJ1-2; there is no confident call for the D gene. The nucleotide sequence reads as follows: TGTGCCAGCAGCTTTGAAGAGTATGGCTACACCTTC. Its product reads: CASSFEEYGYTF.